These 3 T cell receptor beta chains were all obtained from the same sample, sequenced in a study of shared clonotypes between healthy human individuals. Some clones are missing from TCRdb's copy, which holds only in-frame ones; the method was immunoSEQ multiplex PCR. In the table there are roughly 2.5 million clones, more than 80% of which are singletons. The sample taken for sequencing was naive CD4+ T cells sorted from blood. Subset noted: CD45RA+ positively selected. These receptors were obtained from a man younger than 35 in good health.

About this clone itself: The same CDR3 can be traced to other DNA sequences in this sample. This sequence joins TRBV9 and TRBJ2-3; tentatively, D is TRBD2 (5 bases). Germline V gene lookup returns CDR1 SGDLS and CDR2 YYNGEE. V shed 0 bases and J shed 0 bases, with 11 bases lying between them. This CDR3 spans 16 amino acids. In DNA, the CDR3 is TGTGCCAGCAGCGTAGTCAGCGGAACTAGCACAGATACGCAGTATTTT. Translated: CASSVVSGTSTDTQYF.

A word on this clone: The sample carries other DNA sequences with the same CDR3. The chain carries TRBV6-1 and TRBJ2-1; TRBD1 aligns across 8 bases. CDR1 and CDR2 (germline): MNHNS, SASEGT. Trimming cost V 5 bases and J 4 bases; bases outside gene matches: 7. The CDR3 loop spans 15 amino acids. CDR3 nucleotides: TGTGCCAGCAGTCGACAGGGGAGCTCGTACAATGAGCAGTTCTTC. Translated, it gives CASSRQGSSYNEQFF.

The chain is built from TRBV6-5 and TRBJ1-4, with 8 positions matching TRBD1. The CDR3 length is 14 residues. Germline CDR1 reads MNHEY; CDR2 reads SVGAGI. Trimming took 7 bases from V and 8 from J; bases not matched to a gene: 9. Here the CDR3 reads CASTSDRGREKLFF. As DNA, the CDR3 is TGTGCCAGCACCAGCGACAGGGGAAGAGAAAAACTGTTTTTT.